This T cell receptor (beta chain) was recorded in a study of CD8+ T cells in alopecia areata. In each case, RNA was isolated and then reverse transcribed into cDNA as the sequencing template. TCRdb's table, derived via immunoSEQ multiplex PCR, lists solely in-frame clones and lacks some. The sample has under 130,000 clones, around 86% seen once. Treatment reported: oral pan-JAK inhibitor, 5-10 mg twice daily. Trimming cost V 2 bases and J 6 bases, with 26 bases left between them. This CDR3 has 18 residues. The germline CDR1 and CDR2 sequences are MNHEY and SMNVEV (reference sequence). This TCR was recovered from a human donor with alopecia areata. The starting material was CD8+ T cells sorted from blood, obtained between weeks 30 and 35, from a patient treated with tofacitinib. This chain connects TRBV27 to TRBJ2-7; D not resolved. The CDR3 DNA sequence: TGTGCCAGCAGTTTAAATTTCCCAGACTCTTTAATTTCATGCGAGCAGTACTTC. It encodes CASSLNFPDSLISCEQYF.